Listed here are 9 T cell receptor beta chains from one sample, sequenced in a study of T-cell memory formation after mild COVID-19. TCRdb called the 5' RACE reads again in MiXCR, with one record for every CDR3 protein. This sample has a few hundred thousand distinct CDR3 sequences, with roughly 16% found just once. The specimen sequenced was PBMCs or a T cell subset sorted from them (not recorded which). The source of these receptors is a man aged 18 to 30 who had mild COVID-19 (a few samples of this study predate the infection). Cell type and time point are not known.

The rearrangement joins TRBV28 to TRBJ2-7; 8 bases fit TRBD1. The germline CDR1 and CDR2 sequences are MDHEN and SYDVKM. The trim removed 3 bases at V and 4 bases at J, leaving 11 bases unmatched. This CDR3 is built from 16 residues. CDR3 nucleotides: TGTGCCAGCAGTTTCGGTAGTCGGACAGGGCATTACGAGCAGTACGTC. Protein sequence: CASSFGSRTGHYEQYV.

The CDR3 bases are TGCGCCAGCAGCTCAGGACTAGCGGGGGGCCCGGACATTCAGTACTTC. The encoded protein is CASSSGLAGGPDIQYF. The chain is built from TRBV5-1 and TRBJ2-4; TRBD2 aligns across 14 bases. Per germline, CDR1 SGHRS and CDR2 YFSETQ. There are 16 residues in the CDR3. V was clipped by 3 bases and J by 8 bases; unmatched bases: 7.

This clonotype showed up just a few times. The CDR3 DNA reads TGTGCCAGCAGCCAAGACGAAGTCGAGACCCAGTACTTC. Protein product: CASSQDEVETQYF. This chain connects TRBV4-2 to TRBJ2-5; D ambiguous. CDR1 is LGHNA, CDR2 YNFKEQ, per germline. The germline V and J ends were trimmed by 0 bases and 5 bases, with 7 bases remaining between them. The CDR3 runs to 13 residues.

There are a few counts of this clonotype. The chain has TRBV14 and TRBJ2-7; D remains ambiguous. The CDR3 is 16 amino acids. V lost 0 bases, J lost 0 bases, and 12 bases lay in between. Per germline, CDR1 SGHDN and CDR2 FVKESK. This chain's CDR3 is CASSQDPRYSSYEQYF. The CDR3 DNA follows: TGTGCCAGCAGCCAAGATCCCCGATATTCCTCCTACGAGCAGTACTTC. Drawing the rest from reference TRBV14 and TRBJ2-7, the complete variable domain is EAGVTQFPSHSVIEKGQTVTLRCDPISGHDNLYWYRRVMGKEIKFLLHFVKESKQDESGMPNNRFLAERTGGTYSTLKVQPAELEDSGVYFCASSQDPRYSSYEQYFGPGTRLTVT.

This clonotype was counted ten times or more. The chain combines TRBV5-8 with TRBJ2-1; D perhaps matches TRBD1 (6 bases). There are 14 residues in the CDR3. Trimming pared 9 bases from V and 4 bases from J, leaving 17 bases between. Germline loops: CDR1 SGHTS, CDR2 YDEGEE. The CDR3 reads CANKPGHEYNEQFF. The DNA of the CDR3 is TGTGCCAACAAACCGGGACACGAATACAATGAGCAGTTCTTC.

The J gene is TRBJ1-2, the V gene TRBV4-1; D gene uncertain. Per the germline V gene, CDR1 is MGHRA and CDR2 is YSYEKL. Between the trimmed V and J ends, which lost 1 base and 4 bases, there was a span of 16 bases. The CDR3 totals 16 residues. The CDR3 region is CASSQVGTTSIYGYTF. The DNA for the CDR3 is TGCGCCAGCAGCCAAGTGGGAACAACTTCCATCTATGGCTACACCTTC.

This clonotype was seen a few times. The V and J genes are TRBV4-2 and TRBJ1-2; no reliable D call. In germline, CDR1 is LGHNA, CDR2 YNFKEQ. Trimming removed 0 bases at V and 4 bases at J, with 9 bases between. CDR3 length: 14 residues. CDR3 sequence reads: CASSQDSAGYGYTF. For the CDR3, the DNA is TGTGCCAGCAGCCAAGACTCCGCCGGCTATGGCTACACCTTC.

The gene calls are TRBV6-6 and TRBJ1-5; D is perhaps TRBD1 (5 bases). This CDR3 is built from 15 residues. Trimming left V 2 bases short and J 2 bases short, with 10 bases between. The germline gives CDR1 MNHNY, CDR2 SVGAGI (reference sequence). CDR3 coding DNA: TGTGCCAGCAGTTACATGGGGGGGGGCAATCAGCCCCAGCATTTT. As protein: CASSYMGGGNQPQHF.

The chain joins TRBV7-2 to TRBJ2-2; 8 bases fit TRBD1. This CDR3 has 16 amino acids. CDR1 SGHTA and CDR2 FQGNSA come from the germline V gene. Trimming at V came to 2 bases and at J to 4 bases, leaving 6 bases not matched to a gene. DNA of the CDR3: TGTGCCAGCAGCTTAAGGCAGGGGGCGCCCACCGGGGAGCTGTTTTTT. Protein product: CASSLRQGAPTGELFF.